One sample yielded the 11 T cell receptor beta chains listed below, sequenced in a study of vaccination effects on CD4 cells after COVID-19. No antigen is known for these receptors. This table comes from immunoSEQ multiplex PCR, and its TCRdb copy is limited to in-frame clones, with some not included. The sample has around 22,000 clones; 76% are singletons. Sequencing followed a ViraFEST assay step that expanded antigen-specific CD4+ T cells with viral peptide pools. Subsequent to a culture period of nine to ten days, CD4+ T cells were isolated. Two doses of either BNT162b2 or mRNA-1273 were given to each participant. The specimen comprised CD4+ T cells from PBMCs cultured with HCoV-229E spike peptides, sampled after COVID-19 vaccination. The source is a human donor who received a COVID-19 vaccine.

This rearrangement joins TRBV28 to TRBJ2-7; TRBD2 might be the D (6 bases). V lost 8 bases to trimming and J lost 4 bases, with 21 bases between them. This CDR3 has 15 residues. Germline V gene sequence: CDR1 MDHEN, CDR2 SYDVKM. CDR3 nucleotides: TGTGCCAGCGGGACTCCGTGGGTATCCGGTTACGAGCAGTACTTC. Its protein is CASGTPWVSGYEQYF.

The chain links TRBV7-2 to TRBJ1-4, with TRBD1 matching over 8 bases. The V gene end was trimmed by 5 bases and the J gene end by 2 bases; junction bases not matched to a gene: 7. The CDR3 runs 16 residues. Germline CDR1 SGHTA, CDR2 FQGNSA. The chain's CDR3 is CASSPRQGSTNEKLFF. The CDR3 nucleotides read TGTGCCAGCAGCCCCCGACAGGGGTCCACTAATGAAAAACTGTTTTTT.

The chain is built from TRBV5-6 and TRBJ1-2; D is ambiguous. CDR1 and CDR2 from the germline V gene are SGHDT and YYEEEE. V gave up 0 bases and J gave up 8 bases, with 11 bases separating them. The CDR3 extends over 13 amino acids. CDR3 amino acids: CASSLGGNAGYTF. The CDR3 nucleotides read TGTGCCAGCAGCTTGGGGGGAAATGCCGGCTACACCTTC.

The chain combines TRBV5-1 with TRBJ2-3; 7 bases map to TRBD1. Trimming took 4 bases from V and 0 from J; bases not matched to a gene: 8. Germline assignment: CDR1 SGHRS and CDR2 YFSETQ. The CDR3 covers 16 residues. CDR3 DNA sequence: TGCGCCAGCAGCCCGGGACAGTCAATTAGCACAGATACGCAGTATTTT. Its protein is CASSPGQSISTDTQYF.

This chain uses TRBV18 with TRBJ2-3, with 9 bases that match TRBD1. Germline CDR1 is KGHSH and CDR2 is LQKENI. The V gene end was trimmed by 6 bases and the J gene end by 0 bases; junction bases not matched to a gene: 7. This CDR3 region has 16 residues. CDR3 sequence reads: CASSRTGGRSTDTQYF. The CDR3, as DNA: TGTGCCAGCTCTAGAACAGGGGGCAGGAGCACAGATACGCAGTATTTT. Full variable domain (rest looked up from reference TRBV18 and TRBJ2-3): NAGVMQNPRHLVRRRGQEARLRCSPMKGHSHVYWYRQLPEEGLKFMVYLQKENIIDESGMPKERFSAEFPKEGPSILRIQQVVRGDSAAYFCASSRTGGRSTDTQYFGPGTRLTVL.

The V gene is TRBV4-1, the J gene TRBJ2-1; 8 bases are shared with TRBD1. CDR1 is MGHRA and CDR2 is YSYEKL in the germline V gene. V lost 3 bases, J lost 7 bases, and 14 bases stayed unmatched. This CDR3 has 17 residues. CDR3 protein: CASSHDETGASTNEQFF. The CDR3 bases are TGCGCCAGCAGCCACGACGAGACAGGGGCTTCCACGAATGAGCAGTTCTTC.

With regard to this clone: One junction end disagrees with the germline gene, perhaps due to a read error. The rearrangement uses TRBV2 and TRBJ2-1; 8 bases line up with TRBD2. The CDR3 totals 13 residues. The germline V gene has CDR1 SNHLY and CDR2 FYNNEI. The CDR3 spells CASSDEGAGTRVF. The CDR3 bases are TGTGCCAGCAGTGATGAGGGAGCCGGGACTAGGGTCTTC.

The rearrangement uses TRBV4-1 and TRBJ1-2; TRBD1 matches 8 bases. The length of the CDR3 is 14 residues. Germline CDR1 and CDR2: MGHRA and YSYEKL. The V gene end was trimmed by 5 bases and the J gene end by 3 bases; junction bases not matched to a gene: 5. The CDR3 DNA sequence: TGCGCCAGCAGCTTCAGGGGGCGCGACTATGGCTACACCTTC. Its translation: CASSFRGRDYGYTF.

The chain joins TRBV7-9 to TRBJ1-4; unclear D gene. In germline, CDR1 is SEHNR, CDR2 FQNEAQ (reference sequence). V shed 3 bases and J shed 3 bases, with 20 bases lying between them. There are 18 residues in the CDR3. The CDR3 region is CASSFGSLRTTSNEKLFF. The CDR3 region has the DNA TGTGCCAGCAGCTTTGGGTCCCTGAGGACTACGTCTAATGAAAAACTGTTTTTT.

This clone has only a few counts. The chain links TRBV3-1 (or the pseudogene TRBV3-2) to TRBJ2-5; D is possibly TRBD2 (7 bases). Deletions cut 3 bases from V and 3 bases from J, with 11 bases between. Looked up from germline, CDR1 is LGHDT and CDR2 is YNNKEL (reference sequence). The CDR3 has 14 amino acids. The CDR3 loop reads CASSHEGGEETQYF. The CDR3 DNA reads TGTGCCAGCAGCCACGAAGGGGGGGAAGAGACCCAGTACTTC.

The V gene is TRBV7-9, the J gene TRBJ1-1, with D perhaps TRBD1 (6 bases). V was trimmed by 1 base and J by 4 bases, leaving 13 bases between them. The CDR3 length is 15 residues. Germline V gives CDR1 SEHNR, CDR2 FQNEAQ (reference sequence). CDR3 residues: CASSLERGGTTEAFF. The CDR3, as DNA: TGTGCCAGCAGCTTAGAGAGGGGGGGGACCACTGAAGCTTTCTTT.